The clone carrying this T cell receptor beta chain was detected ten times or more. The sample comes from a study of naive and memory T cell subsets. Two oligonucleotides, mixed equimolar, formed the beta constant-region primer covering TRBC1 and TRBC2. Nested alpha and beta constant-region primers with the SP2 primer drove four PCR rounds on ligated cDNA. TCRdb independently ran MiXCR on the UMI-ligation and nested PCR reads; one entry per CDR3 protein. The sample has around 30,000 distinct CDR3 sequences, around 10% seen once. The CDR3 sequence is 14 residues long. Trimming left V 6 bases short and J 0 bases short, with 10 bases between. Germline loops: CDR1 MNHEY, CDR2 SMNVEV (reference sequence). EMRA cells were CD45RA+CD27-, and effector memory cells CD45RA-CD27-.

This TCR came from a human donor in good health. V and J are TRBV27 and TRBJ2-3, with D possibly TRBD2 on 6 matching bases. Sequenced input: effector memory CD4+ T cells from blood. Indicated subset: effector memory, CD45RA- CD27-. The CDR3 DNA follows: TGTGCCAGCAGGGGACTCGCTAGCACAGATACGCAGTATTTT. It specifies CASRGLASTDTQYF.